This TCR beta chain was sequenced in a study of metastatic and nonmetastatic thyroid tumors. Study background: The comparison covered peripheral blood and tumor or nodule tissue in malignant and benign thyroid patients.

In its sample, this clone ranks as large. Its specificity is unknown. In the authors' methods: The study built a papillary thyroid cancer distant-metastasis classifier from CDR3 differences across clinicopathological groups. TCRdb re-called the PCR reads through MiXCR. The V and J calls were determined by TCRdb, not by the authors. The sample includes about 4,000 clones, less than 25% of them seen just once. Findings and caveats of the study: For both blood and tumor, malignant thyroid tumors reportedly showed significantly higher TCR beta diversity than benign nodules did.

None of the patients had undergone any treatment ahead of thyroid surgery. Germline-derived CDR1 and CDR2 are DFQATT and SNEGSKA (reference sequence). The CDR3 runs 14 residues. J is TRBJ1-2 and V is TRBV20-1, with D maybe TRBD1 (5 bases). This clonotype originated in a female donor with papillary thyroid cancer or a benign thyroid nodule (not recorded which). Some clones in this sample may be carry-over from other donors' samples. The sample consisted of tumor tissue. The chain's CDR3 is CPEDAGRLAYGYTF. CDR3 bases: TGCCCCGAGGATGCGGGACGGCTCGCCTATGGCTACACCTTC.